The present T cell receptor beta chain was sequenced within a study of T cell repertoires in ileal Crohn's disease. Study information: All patients had surgery for stricturing (approximately 60%) or penetrating (around 39%) disease.

For this clone: Its antigen remains unidentified.

Trimming took off 5 bases at V and 5 bases at J, with 13 bases between the two ends. Germline assignment: CDR1 MNHEY and CDR2 SMNVEV (reference sequence). This CDR3 has 15 amino acids. Measured with immunoSEQ multiplex PCR; TCRdb has only the in-frame clones, and not every one. The repertoire has some 30,000 clones, 80% of them found once; the top ten carry around 20%. Whole-study findings and limits: Endoscopic recurrence occurred in every patient whose clonality exceeded 26.8%.

The sequence derives from an adult with Crohn's disease. The chain has TRBV27 and TRBJ2-6; maybe TRBD2 (6 bases). Sequencing input: ileal tissue. The CDR3 DNA follows: TGTGCCAGCAGTCCGGAGGGGTTTAGGGCCAACGTCCTGACTTTC. Translating it yields CASSPEGFRANVLTF.